The TCR beta chain under discussion was sequenced for a study of blood T cell repertoires in COVID-19. Study information: Collection of acute and convalescent COVID-19 samples took place in the United States, Italy and Spain. In each case, the material was cDNA or gDNA derived from T cells, B-cell-depleted T cells, or PBMCs.

J was trimmed by 4 bases and V by 1 base; bases with no gene match: 12. Germline V gene lookup returns CDR1 MNHNS and CDR2 SASEGT. This CDR3 is 20 amino acids long. Repertoires were generated with immunoSEQ multiplex PCR, while TCRdb's copy carries only in-frame clones and drops some. The sample records some 330,000 clones, less than 90% being singletons. Sequencing was performed on PBMCs or T cells enriched from blood (not recorded which). V and J are TRBV6-1 and TRBJ1-6, with TRBD1 identical over 11 bases. The TCR was taken from a woman aged 50 to 65 who had recovered from COVID-19. The CDR3 sequence is CASSEGTGGLFGEYNSPLHF. The CDR3 bases are TGTGCCAGCAGTGAAGGGACAGGGGGCCTTTTTGGGGAATATAATTCACCCCTCCACTTT.